This T cell receptor (beta chain) was recorded in a study of blood T cell repertoires in COVID-19. In the study overall: From T cells, B-cell-depleted T cells, or PBMCs came the material, which was cDNA or gDNA.

Sequencing was performed with immunoSEQ multiplex PCR; in TCRdb, only in-frame clones are kept and a portion is missing. The table records around 270,000 clones, approximately 92% of them present only once. In germline, CDR1 is SGHNT, CDR2 YENEEA. The CDR3 loop spans 17 amino acids. J gave up 3 bases and V 10 bases, and 11 bases lay outside the gene matches. This TCR was recovered from a young adult with COVID-19, enrolled during active disease. Source material: peripheral blood. The chain combines TRBV11-3 with TRBJ2-2; 13 bases align to TRBD2. DNA of the CDR3: TGTGCCACCCCGGGACTAGCGGGGACTGGATACACCGGGGAGCTGTTTTTT. It yields the protein CATPGLAGTGYTGELFF.